The 28 T cell receptor beta chains given below trace back to one sample, sequenced in a study of OX40 agonist ivuxolimab in advanced cancers. Profiled with immunoSEQ multiplex PCR; TCRdb holds only in-frame clones, not every one. The sample yields tens of thousands of clones, approximately 70% seen once. Sequences were derived from CD4+ or CD8+ T cells sorted from blood, sampled in a trial of the OX40 agonist ivuxolimab. The source is an adult with an advanced solid tumor such as melanoma, head and neck, liver or kidney cancer.

J is TRBJ2-7 and V is TRBV6-1; 9 nucleotides match TRBD1. CDR3 size: 13 residues. Germline CDR1 MNHNS, CDR2 SASEGT. Losses at the gene ends were 4 bases for V and 4 bases for J; bases not matched to a gene: 2. CDR3: CASSAGTGYEQYF. CDR3 nucleotides: TGTGCCAGCAGTGCGGGGACAGGGTACGAGCAGTACTTC.

V is TRBV29-1 and J is TRBJ1-2; weak D call: TRBD1 (6 bases). Germline V lookup: CDR1 SQVTM, CDR2 ANQGSEA. Trimming removed 5 bases from V and 4 bases from J, with 17 bases in between. The CDR3 runs to 14 residues. The CDR3 sequence is CSVRTTGNGYGYTF. CDR3 in DNA: TGCAGCGTTCGTACAACAGGGAATGGCTATGGCTACACCTTC.

This chain connects TRBV7-9 to TRBJ2-3; the D is unclear. CDR3 length equals 15 residues. The germline gives CDR1 SEHNR, CDR2 FQNEAQ (reference sequence). V was clipped by 6 bases and J by 5 bases, with 18 bases between them. The CDR3 sequence is CASSQRGLVQDTQYF. Here the CDR3 DNA reads TGTGCCAGCAGTCAACGAGGCTTAGTGCAAGATACGCAGTATTTT.

This clone was found once. J is TRBJ2-1 and V is TRBV11-1, with D perhaps TRBD2 (5 bases). The germline V and J ends were trimmed by 5 bases and 10 bases, with 9 bases remaining between them. Per the germline V gene, CDR1 is SGHAT and CDR2 is FQDESV (reference sequence). The CDR3 contains 11 residues. The CDR3 protein is CASSPSGEQFF. The CDR3 nucleotides read TGTGCCAGCAGCCCCTCGGGAGAGCAGTTCTTC.

This chain joins TRBV7-6 and TRBJ2-7; D possibly corresponds to TRBD1 (6 bases). V was trimmed by 1 base and J by 2 bases, leaving 15 bases between them. The CDR3 spans 16 residues. Germline CDR1 and CDR2: SGHVS and FNYEAQ. The chain's CDR3 is CASSLGLGGETYEQYF. The CDR3 DNA follows: TGTGCCAGCAGCTTAGGGCTAGGGGGAGAAACCTACGAGCAGTACTTC.

V gene TRBV30 combines with J gene TRBJ1-5; D might be TRBD1 (6 bases). This CDR3 is built from 13 residues. Germline V gives CDR1 GTSNPN, CDR2 SVGIG (reference sequence). The V end was cut by 8 bases, the J end by 6 bases, with 17 bases between. Here the CDR3 DNA reads TGTGCCGCGAGTGGGGGCCGTAGTCAGCCCCAGCATTTT. It specifies CAASGGRSQPQHF.

This clone was seen a single time. The rearrangement links TRBV29-1 to TRBJ2-7; 8 bases are shared with TRBD1. Trimming took 3 bases from V and 5 from J; bases not matched to a gene: 6. The V gene's germline CDR1 is SQVTM and CDR2 ANQGSEA. The CDR3 extends over 13 amino acids. The CDR3 DNA reads as TGCAGCGTTGAGGGACAGGTAACCAACGAGCAGTACTTC. Translating it yields CSVEGQVTNEQYF.

V and J are TRBV25-1 and TRBJ1-4; 7 nucleotides match TRBD1. This CDR3 spans 15 amino acids. CDR1 is MGHDK, CDR2 SYGVNS, per germline. With 5 bases clipped from V and 4 bases from J, the junction kept 7 bases outside the gene matches. The CDR3 spells CASSPQQGNNEKLFF. CDR3 bases: TGTGCCAGCAGTCCCCAACAGGGGAATAATGAAAAACTGTTTTTT.

The CDR3, as DNA: TGTGCCAGCAGTTATCCCAGCGGGGGCCAAGAGACCCAGTACTTC. Translation: CASSYPSGGQETQYF. The chain uses TRBV6-8 and TRBJ2-5; TRBD2 agrees at 8 bases. Losses at the gene ends were 3 bases for V and 1 base for J; bases not matched to a gene: 4. The CDR3 extends over 15 amino acids. CDR1 is MNHGY and CDR2 is SAAAGT in the germline V gene.

The chain uses TRBV9 and TRBJ1-3; D is uncertain. Germline CDR1 SGDLS, CDR2 YYNGEE. This CDR3 region has 14 residues. Trimming cost V 0 bases and J 8 bases, with 12 bases left between them. The CDR3 sequence is CASSVEALRDTIYF. The CDR3 bases are TGTGCCAGCAGCGTAGAGGCTCTCCGAGACACCATATATTTT.

The gene calls are TRBV21-1 and TRBJ2-7; the table assigns TRBD2, which was not confirmed against the DNA. TRBV21-1 is a pseudogene locus. The CDR3 is made up of 15 amino acids. The CDR3 is CASRTWGGAIYEQYF. CDR3 sequence (DNA): TGTGCCAGCAGGACCTGGGGGGGCGCAATCTACGAGCAGTACTTC.

The chain uses TRBV6-6 and TRBJ2-7, with D possibly called TRBD1 or TRBD2 (6 bases each). CDR1 MNHNY and CDR2 SVGAGI come from the germline V gene (reference sequence). V was trimmed by 8 bases and J by 6 bases, leaving 14 bases between them. This CDR3 comprises 12 residues. CDR3 nucleotides: TGTGCCAGCGGCTTACAGGGAGGCGAGCAGTACTTC. This sequence encodes CASGLQGGEQYF.

The rearrangement joins TRBV5-8 to TRBJ2-3; D call uncertain. Germline CDR1 SGHTS, CDR2 YDEGEE. Trimming stripped 0 bases from V and 1 base from J, with 6 bases between. The CDR3 contains 14 residues. The CDR3 reads CASSLEFGTDTQYF. CDR3 DNA: TGTGCCAGCAGCTTGGAGTTCGGCACAGATACGCAGTATTTT.

Only a few counts were recorded for this clone. The chain carries TRBV4-1 and TRBJ2-7; 9 bases map to TRBD1. The ends lost 3 bases at V and 0 bases at J; junction bases unmatched: 6. The CDR3 consists of 16 residues. The germline CDR1 and CDR2 sequences are MGHRA and YSYEKL. CDR3 amino acids: CASSQASTGGSYEQYF. The CDR3 nucleotides read TGCGCCAGCAGCCAGGCCTCGACAGGGGGCTCCTACGAGCAGTACTTC.

The rearrangement uses TRBV6-6 and TRBJ1-2, with D perhaps matching TRBD1 (5 bases). Looked up from germline, CDR1 is MNHNY and CDR2 is SVGAGI (reference sequence). V dropped 2 bases and J dropped 4 bases, with 8 bases sitting between them. The CDR3 is 13 residues long. For the CDR3, the DNA is TGTGCCAGCAGTTACGGGGGTTTCTATGGCTACACCTTC. Translation gives CASSYGGFYGYTF.

CDR3 in amino acids: CASRPRVASTEAFF. CDR3 nucleotide sequence: TGTGCCAGCAGGCCCCGTGTGGCGAGCACTGAAGCTTTCTTT. V and J are TRBV11-3 and TRBJ1-1; D uncertain. This CDR3 is built from 14 residues. The ends were cut back, 6 bases at V and 4 bases at J, with 15 bases in the middle. The V gene's germline CDR1 is SGHNT and CDR2 YENEEA.

The chain links TRBV7-9 to TRBJ1-5, with D possibly being TRBD1 (5 bases). Germline CDR1 and CDR2: SEHNR and FQNEAQ (reference sequence). With 3 bases removed from V and 4 bases from J, the gap between germline ends came to 19 bases. This CDR3 contains 17 residues. CDR3 loop: CASSFYMGGQGNQPQHF. The CDR3 coding sequence is TGTGCCAGCAGCTTTTATATGGGAGGACAAGGGAATCAGCCCCAGCATTTT.

This clone is a singleton in its sample. The rearrangement uses TRBV2 and TRBJ2-3; D not resolved. CDR3 length equals 15 residues. Germline V CDR1 and CDR2: SNHLY, FYNNEI. V lost 5 bases and J lost 0, with 12 bases in between. CDR3: CASSLESFSTDTQYF. The CDR3 bases are TGTGCCAGCAGTCTTGAGAGCTTTAGCACAGATACGCAGTATTTT.

The chain has TRBV4-1 and TRBJ2-5, with 7 bases identical to TRBD2. CDR1 and CDR2 (germline): MGHRA, YSYEKL. This CDR3 contains 17 residues. The trim removed 4 bases at V and 4 bases at J, leaving 15 bases unmatched. The CDR3 DNA sequence: TGCGCCAGCAGCCCTGATGGGCGGGGGAGGCTTAGAGAGACCCAGTACTTC. Amino acids: CASSPDGRGRLRETQYF.

The CDR3 sequence: CASSLYREEGNQPQHF. For the CDR3, the DNA is TGTGCCAGCAGTTTATACAGGGAGGAAGGCAATCAGCCCCAGCATTTT. The chain has TRBV28 and TRBJ1-5; D is possibly TRBD1 (6 bases). Trimming removed 1 base from V and 2 bases from J, with 12 bases in between. CDR3 size: 16 residues. CDR1 and CDR2 from the germline V gene are MDHEN and SYDVKM.

The V gene is TRBV9, the J gene TRBJ2-5, with TRBD1 as a possible D gene (5 bases). Matching the DNA end better, TRBJ2-7 makes the J call doubtful. CDR3 length: 14 residues. The germline CDR1 and CDR2 sequences are SGDLS and YYNGEE. CDR3 loop: CASSEGRARVEQYF. CDR3 bases: TGTGCCAGCAGCGAAGGCAGGGCGAGAGTCGAGCAGTACTTC.

This chain links TRBV9 with TRBJ1-1, with 10 bases aligning to TRBD1. The junction had 6 bases not matched to a gene; V was cut back by 3 bases and J by 1 base. This CDR3 is built from 16 residues. Per the germline V gene, CDR1 is SGDLS and CDR2 is YYNGEE. The CDR3 spells CASSARTGGSNTEAFF. The DNA for the CDR3 is TGTGCCAGCAGCGCCCGGACAGGGGGATCGAACACTGAAGCTTTCTTT.

The V gene is TRBV5-1, the J gene TRBJ2-7; TRBD1 is a possible D gene (6 bases). Germline CDR1 reads SGHRS; CDR2 reads YFSETQ. Between the trimmed V and J ends, which lost 0 bases and 0 bases, there was a span of 7 bases. The CDR3 loop spans 14 amino acids. The CDR3 bases are TGCGCCAGCAGCTTGGGGACAGACTCCTACGAGCAGTACTTC. Protein product: CASSLGTDSYEQYF.

The chain uses TRBV9 and TRBJ2-3; D assignment may be TRBD1 or TRBD2 (5 bases each). The CDR3 covers 12 residues. Deletions cut 0 bases from V and 11 bases from J, with 10 bases between. The germline V gene has CDR1 SGDLS and CDR2 YYNGEE. The chain's CDR3 is CASSVDERGQYF. In DNA, the CDR3 is TGTGCCAGCAGCGTAGACGAGAGGGGGCAGTATTTT.

The chain recombines TRBV4-1 with TRBJ1-1; a weak D match, TRBD1 (6 bases). Germline V gene lookup returns CDR1 MGHRA and CDR2 YSYEKL. The CDR3 contains 16 residues. V lost 3 bases and J 6 bases, leaving 20 bases between the germline ends. CDR3 in DNA: TGCGCCAGCAGCCACCCTTACCAAGGGGGAACACCTGAAGCTTTCTTT. It codes for CASSHPYQGGTPEAFF.

CDR3 in amino acids: CASSSRDSSYEQYF. The CDR3 DNA is TGTGCCAGCAGCTCCAGGGATAGCTCCTACGAGCAGTACTTC. This chain uses TRBV11-2 with TRBJ2-7; D might be TRBD1 (5 bases). Germline assignment: CDR1 SGHAT and CDR2 FQNNGV. V lost 4 bases and J 0 bases, leaving 10 bases between the germline ends. There are 14 residues in the CDR3. The entire variable domain, with the rest obtained from reference TRBV11-2 and TRBJ2-7, is as follows: EAGVAQSPRYKIIEKRQSVAFWCNPISGHATLYWYQQILGQGPKLLIQFQNNGVVDDSQLPKDRFSAERLKGVDSTLKIQPAKLEDSAVYLCASSSRDSSYEQYFGPGTRLTVT.

Concerning this clone: Different DNA sequences within this sample yield the same CDR3. CDR3 in DNA: TGTGCCAGCAGTTACTCGGTTAACACTGAAGCTTTCTTT. Residues: CASSYSVNTEAFF. This sequence joins TRBV6-5 and TRBJ1-1; D remains unclear. Germline values: CDR1 MNHEY, CDR2 SVGAGI. The CDR3 has 13 amino acids. V lost 0 bases to trimming and J lost 2 bases, with 4 bases between them.

The chain employs TRBV2 and TRBJ2-1, with a weak D call TRBD1 (5 bases). Trimming left V 7 bases short and J 6 bases short, with 19 bases between. The germline V gene encodes CDR1 SNHLY and CDR2 FYNNEI. The CDR3 is 15 residues long. The CDR3 here is CASNLGVGLGNEQFF. CDR3 DNA sequence: TGTGCCAGCAATTTAGGGGTGGGTTTGGGCAATGAGCAGTTCTTC.